In its sample, the clone carrying this T cell receptor (beta chain) was seen a few times. Its antigen is not known. The source material, RNA transcripts, was used to amplify TCR beta CDR3 regions. HTBI primers were employed in a first-round RT-PCR of the TCR CDR3. Via MiXCR, TCRdb re-called the multiplex PCR reads, giving one row per CDR3 protein. The repertoire has about 160,000 distinct CDR3 sequences, around 8.9% of them found once; the top ten carry roughly a fifth. This CDR3 is built from 14 residues. Trimming shortened V by 3 bases and J by 5 bases, and 13 bases separated the two germline ends. Germline-derived CDR1 and CDR2 are SGDLS and YYNGEE. The data derive from a study of T cells in Graves' hyperthyroidism and ophthalmopathy. Study-wide points: Ophthalmopathy prediction by the model preceded onset by a median approximately six months. Most thyroid-expanded clonotypes above 0.001 were also found in blood.

Patients showing uncontrolled infection, other autoimmune disease, pregnancy or lactation were ineligible. The authors took PBMCs from roughly 9.7 ml fresh peripheral blood. The chain couples TRBV9 to TRBJ2-3, with no clear D. This TCR was recovered from a woman aged 18-29 years with Graves' hyperthyroidism that later progressed to Graves' ophthalmopathy. Source material: blood. The CDR3 bases are TGTGCCAGCAGCGCCCTAGTAGGCTTAGATACGCAGTATTTT. This encodes CASSALVGLDTQYF.